The text below deals with one T cell receptor (beta chain). Its antigen is currently unknown. The sequenced target, TCR beta, came from blood CD8+ and CD4+ T cells. This entry comes from a study of CD8 T cells in Susac syndrome. V lost 4 bases, J lost 3 bases, and 3 bases stayed unmatched. This CDR3 has 14 amino acids. The V gene's germline CDR1 is KGHSH and CDR2 LQKENI. Findings and caveats of the study: The study conceded that relatively few individuals underwent its TCR sequencing and HLA analysis.

Roughly 0.45 to 1 ug RNA was reverse transcribed with random hexamers. TCRdb re-called the immunoSEQ multiplex PCR reads with MiXCR, one entry per CDR3 protein. The table shows 180,000 or so distinct CDR3 sequences, with roughly 95% occurring only once. The source of this sequence is a human donor with multiple sclerosis. The sample comprised CD4+ T cells from PBMCs. This sequence joins TRBV18 and TRBJ2-5; the match to TRBD1 covers 9 bases. CDR3 residues: CASSLDRGKETQYF. DNA of the CDR3: TGTGCCAGCTCACTGGACAGGGGAAAAGAGACCCAGTACTTC.